Each of the 20 T cell receptor beta chains below was sequenced from the same sample in a study of blood T cell repertoires in COVID-19. Produced via immunoSEQ multiplex PCR; TCRdb's table is partial and in-frame only. In the table there are about 82,000 clones, about 83% of which are singletons. Sequenced input: peripheral blood. Every receptor here comes from a woman aged 55-70 years with acute or convalescent COVID-19.

V is TRBV7-9 and J is TRBJ2-7; 10 bases are shared with TRBD1. The CDR3 is 14 amino acids. Germline CDR1 is SEHNR and CDR2 is FQNEAQ (reference sequence). V shed 0 bases and J 5 bases; nucleotides not matched to a gene: 1. The CDR3 nucleotides are TGTGCCAGCAGCTTAGCCGGGACAGGGGACGAGCAGTACTTC. Amino acid sequence: CASSLAGTGDEQYF.

The V and J genes are TRBV19 and TRBJ2-4, with D possibly being TRBD2 (6 bases). This CDR3 comprises 15 residues. Germline loops: CDR1 LNHDA, CDR2 SQIVND (reference sequence). Trimming took 5 bases from V and 3 from J, leaving 14 bases between them. CDR3 sequence: CASSSWTGGKNIQYF. In DNA, the CDR3 is TGTGCCAGTAGTTCTTGGACCGGGGGCAAAAACATTCAGTACTTC.

This clone showed up just a few times. The chain joins TRBV30 to TRBJ1-5; D gene ambiguous. Germline lookup yields CDR1 GTSNPN and CDR2 SVGIG (reference sequence). Between the trimmed V and J ends, which lost 2 bases and 6 bases, there was a span of 11 bases. The CDR3 covers 13 residues. The CDR3 bases are TGTGCCTGGAGTACCGGGGATAGTCAGCCCCAGCATTTT. Its translation: CAWSTGDSQPQHF.

The chain is built from TRBV5-6 and TRBJ1-1; the match to TRBD1 covers 8 bases. CDR3 length equals 14 residues. Trimming at V came to 0 bases and at J to 6 bases, leaving 4 bases not matched to a gene. Germline V lookup: CDR1 SGHDT, CDR2 YYEEEE. The DNA of the CDR3 is TGTGCCAGCAGCTTGGATCAGGGGGCCTCTGAAGCTTTCTTT. This gives the protein CASSLDQGASEAFF.

The chain recombines TRBV18 with TRBJ2-7, with TRBD1 identical over 9 bases. CDR3 size: 15 residues. Germline CDR1 KGHSH, CDR2 LQKENI. The ends lost 3 bases at V and 6 bases at J; junction bases unmatched: 9. The CDR3: CASSPGAGQGSEQYF. The DNA for the CDR3 is TGTGCCAGCTCACCCGGGGCGGGACAGGGAAGCGAGCAGTACTTC.

The chain has TRBV30 and TRBJ1-6; 8 nucleotides align to TRBD1. The CDR3 has 14 amino acids. The germline V gene has CDR1 GTSNPN and CDR2 SVGIG (reference sequence). J gave up 5 bases and V 5 bases, and 5 bases lay outside the gene matches. The CDR3 nucleotides are TGTGCCTGGCAGGGGGCTAGTGATAATTCACCCCTCCACTTT. It yields the protein CAWQGASDNSPLHF.

V usage is TRBV19 and J usage is TRBJ2-6, with D unclear. Germline CDR1 LNHDA, CDR2 SQIVND (reference sequence). Trimming took 2 bases from V and 0 from J, leaving 20 bases between them. This CDR3 is 20 amino acids long. The CDR3 DNA is TGTGCCAGTAGTATATCGATCGAGCGCTTCCAGAGCTCTGGGGCCAACGTCCTGACTTTC. This sequence encodes CASSISIERFQSSGANVLTF. Full variable domain (outside the CDR3, taken from reference TRBV19 and TRBJ2-6): DGGITQSPKYLFRKEGQNVTLSCEQNLNHDAMYWYRQDPGQGLRLIYYSQIVNDFQKGDIAEGYSVSREKKESFPLTVTSAQKNPTAFYLCASSISIERFQSSGANVLTFGAGSRLTVL.

The chain links TRBV28 to TRBJ1-1; 9 bases agree with TRBD1. V dropped 8 bases and J dropped 3; count of bases not matched to a gene: 10. Germline CDR1 reads MDHEN; CDR2 reads SYDVKM. There are 15 residues in the CDR3. The CDR3 nucleotides read TGTGCCAGCTTTTCGGGACAGGGAGTCGACACTGAAGCTTTCTTT. This gives the protein CASFSGQGVDTEAFF.

This clone came up once. V and J are TRBV9 and TRBJ2-7, with 10 bases aligning to TRBD2. The CDR3 length is 14 residues. Trimming cost V 4 bases and J 5 bases; bases outside gene matches: 6. Germline V gene lookup returns CDR1 SGDLS and CDR2 YYNGEE. The CDR3 nucleotides are TGTGCCAGCAGCCCGGGACTAGCGACCCACGAGCAGTACTTC. Residues: CASSPGLATHEQYF. Based on the CDR3 plus reference TRBV9 and TRBJ2-7, the full variable domain is DSGVTQTPKHLITATGQRVTLRCSPRSGDLSVYWYQQSLDQGLQFLIQYYNGEERAKGNILERFSAQQFPDLHSELNLSSLELGDSALYFCASSPGLATHEQYFGPGTRLTVT.

This chain joins TRBV10-1 and TRBJ1-3; D is unresolved. The length of the CDR3 is 15 residues. The germline V gene has CDR1 WNHNN and CDR2 SYGVQD (reference sequence). Trimming took off 8 bases at V and 1 base at J, with 15 bases between the two ends. CDR3 in DNA: TGCGCCAGCCCCCGGGGAGGGCGGTCTGGAAACACCATATATTTT. This codes for CASPRGGRSGNTIYF.

This clone was seen a few times. The V gene is TRBV27, the J gene TRBJ2-2; 8 bases map to TRBD1. CDR3 length equals 15 residues. The J segment lost 4 bases and the V segment lost 5 bases, leaving 6 bases of the junction unmatched. CDR1 is MNHEY and CDR2 is SMNVEV in the germline V gene (reference sequence). The CDR3 here is CASSLRGLGTGELFF. CDR3 sequence (DNA): TGTGCCAGCAGTCTCAGGGGGCTCGGCACCGGGGAGCTGTTTTTT.

The chain couples TRBV9 to TRBJ2-5, with D possibly matching TRBD2 (5 bases). The CDR3 covers 14 residues. The germline V gene encodes CDR1 SGDLS and CDR2 YYNGEE. V lost 2 bases to trimming and J lost 5 bases, with 13 bases between them. The CDR3 loop is CASSVSSPGETQYF. CDR3 DNA sequence: TGTGCCAGCAGCGTTTCGTCCCCGGGGGAGACCCAGTACTTC.

The chain has TRBV24-1 and TRBJ2-1; 9 nucleotides agree with TRBD1. CDR3 length equals 16 residues. The germline gives CDR1 KGHDR, CDR2 SFDVKD. After removal of 4 bases from V and 3 bases from J, the junction contained 6 bases not matched to a gene. The CDR3 DNA reads TGTGCCACCAGTGACCCGACAGGGGGAGTCTACAATGAGCAGTTCTTC. It codes for CATSDPTGGVYNEQFF.

The V gene is TRBV4-2, the J gene TRBJ2-5; the match to TRBD2 covers 12 bases. With V trimmed by 1 base and J by 2 bases, 5 bases remained unmatched. This CDR3 is built from 17 residues. Per germline, CDR1 LGHNA and CDR2 YNFKEQ. CDR3 nucleotide sequence: TGTGCCAGCAGCCAAGGCCTAGCGGGGGGGGGACAAGAGACCCAGTACTTC. Translating gives CASSQGLAGGGQETQYF.

This clone was detected only a few times. The genes are TRBV6-6 and TRBJ1-5, with 7 nucleotides matching TRBD1. The CDR3 sequence is 13 residues long. CDR1 is MNHNY and CDR2 is SVGAGI in the germline V gene (reference sequence). Trimming cost V 8 bases and J 5 bases; bases outside gene matches: 6. The CDR3 spells CASGSGGYQPQHF. The CDR3 nucleotides read TGTGCCAGCGGCTCAGGGGGGTATCAGCCCCAGCATTTT.

In this sample, this clone turned up once. This chain links TRBV2 with TRBJ2-1, with 12 bases aligning to TRBD2. With 9 bases clipped from V and 7 bases from J, the junction kept 10 bases outside the gene matches. The germline CDR1 and CDR2 sequences are SNHLY and FYNNEI. The CDR3 extends over 15 amino acids. The CDR3: CASSRTSGGMNEQFF. The CDR3 DNA reads TGTGCCAGTTCCCGCACTAGCGGGGGGATGAATGAGCAGTTCTTC.

The chain combines TRBV5-1 with TRBJ1-1, with 9 bases aligning to TRBD1. V was clipped by 6 bases and J by 5 bases; unmatched bases: 5. CDR1 and CDR2 (germline): SGHRS, YFSETQ. The CDR3 runs to 13 residues. The CDR3 sequence: CASNGQGKTEAFF. The CDR3 DNA reads TGCGCCAGCAACGGACAGGGGAAGACTGAAGCTTTCTTT.

This clone came up a few times. The chain carries TRBV19 and TRBJ2-7; 12 bases match TRBD2. From germline, CDR1 is LNHDA and CDR2 SQIVND (reference sequence). This CDR3 is 15 amino acids long. The junction had 6 bases not matched to a gene; V was cut back by 5 bases and J by 4 bases. In DNA form, the CDR3 reads TGTGCCAGTAGTTCTAGGACTAGCGGGATTTACGAGCAGTACTTC. This translates into CASSSRTSGIYEQYF.

The chain couples TRBV7-2 to TRBJ2-6, with D possibly being TRBD1 (5 bases). Trimming left V 5 bases short and J 2 bases short, with 10 bases between. This CDR3 spans 15 amino acids. Germline V CDR1 and CDR2: SGHTA, FQGNSA. Here the CDR3 DNA reads TGTGCCAGCAGCCAAGGGGTGGCTGGGGCCAACGTCCTGACTTTC. It translates to CASSQGVAGANVLTF.

The chain employs TRBV4-2 and TRBJ2-2; 13 bases agree with TRBD2. Germline-derived CDR1 and CDR2 are LGHNA and YNFKEQ. The CDR3 runs to 18 residues. V gave up 3 bases and J gave up 7 bases; unmatched junction bases: 11. This chain's CDR3 is CASSQQLAGGPSGGELFF. The CDR3 DNA sequence: TGTGCCAGCAGCCAGCAACTAGCGGGAGGGCCCTCCGGCGGGGAGCTGTTTTTT.